Listed below are T cell receptor beta chains from one sample, sequenced in a study of blood T cells in healthy people across ages. One entry per CDR3 protein results from TCRdb running MiXCR on the 5' RACE reads. The sample has 1.5 million to 2 million distinct CDR3 sequences, under 30% seen once. The sample comprised blood. The receptors come from a woman in her thirties in good health. Both conserved end residues are part of each CDR3. Each record gives: J gene, clone size, D gene, V gene, CDR3 DNA, CDR3 protein. The D gene is left open where the match is weak. Size values are once, few and many counts, or a class for expanded clones, and some rows have none.

J gene: TRBJ2-3; clone size: NA; D gene: NA; V gene: TRBV18; CDR3 DNA: TGTGCCAGCTCACCACCGAACCTAAGCACAGATACGCAGTATTTT; CDR3 protein: CASSPPNLSTDTQYF
J gene: TRBJ1-2; clone size: NA; D gene: NA; V gene: TRBV29-1; CDR3 DNA: TGCAGCGTTGAGTGGTCCGGGAACTATGGCTACACCTTC; CDR3 protein: CSVEWSGNYGYTF
J gene: TRBJ2-1; clone size: few; D gene: TRBD2; V gene: TRBV4-3; CDR3 DNA: TGCGCCAGCAGCCAGGTGCGGAATAGCGGGAGCAATGAGCAGTTCTTC; CDR3 protein: CASSQVRNSGSNEQFF
J gene: TRBJ2-1; clone size: NA; D gene: TRBD1; V gene: TRBV14; CDR3 DNA: TGTGCCAGCAGCCAATGGACAGGGAGGAATGAGCAGTTCTTC; CDR3 protein: CASSQWTGRNEQFF
J gene: TRBJ2-2; clone size: NA; D gene: NA; V gene: TRBV28; CDR3 DNA: TGTGCCAGCAGCCCGAGTGGGCAGTCGGACACCGGGGAGCTGTTTTTT; CDR3 protein: CASSPSGQSDTGELFF
J gene: TRBJ2-6; clone size: few; D gene: TRBD1; V gene: TRBV28; CDR3 DNA: TGTGCCAGCAGTTCCTACCGATCCGCCGGGACAGGGACCTCTGGGGCCAACGTCCTGACTTTC; CDR3 protein: CASSSYRSAGTGTSGANVLTF
J gene: TRBJ2-7; clone size: few; D gene: TRBD2; V gene: TRBV7-6; CDR3 DNA: TGTGCCAGCAGCTTATCGGCTAGCGGGGACGAGCAGTACTTC; CDR3 protein: CASSLSASGDEQYF
J gene: TRBJ1-5; clone size: NA; D gene: TRBD1; V gene: TRBV20-1; CDR3 DNA: TGCAGTGCTAGCAGGGCGACAGGGGGCAAGCAGCCCCAGCATTTT; CDR3 protein: CSASRATGGKQPQHF
J gene: TRBJ2-7; clone size: NA; D gene: TRBD2; V gene: TRBV20-1; CDR3 DNA: TGCAGCGCTAGAGTCCTAGCGGAGGTTGAGCAGTACTTC; CDR3 protein: CSARVLAEVEQYF
J gene: TRBJ2-3; clone size: few; D gene: TRBD2; V gene: TRBV10-3; CDR3 DNA: TGTGCCATCAGCACTAGCGGGGGGGCGTCAGATACGCAGTATTTT; CDR3 protein: CAISTSGGASDTQYF
J gene: TRBJ2-1; clone size: NA; D gene: NA; V gene: TRBV7-9; CDR3 DNA: TGTGCCAGCAGCTTAGATGTGGGACAGCAGTTCTTC; CDR3 protein: CASSLDVGQQFF
J gene: TRBJ2-7; clone size: few; D gene: NA; V gene: TRBV28; CDR3 DNA: TGTGCCAGCGGTCCCGGGACAATCTACGAGCAGTACTTC; CDR3 protein: CASGPGTIYEQYF
J gene: TRBJ1-2; clone size: NA; D gene: NA; V gene: TRBV5-1; CDR3 DNA: TGCGCCAGCAGCGACCGGGACACTTATTATGGCTACACCTTC; CDR3 protein: CASSDRDTYYGYTF
J gene: TRBJ2-3; clone size: NA; D gene: NA; V gene: TRBV28; CDR3 DNA: TGTGCCAGCAGTTTACACAGAAGATTAAATACGCAGTATTTT; CDR3 protein: CASSLHRRLNTQYF
J gene: TRBJ2-5; clone size: NA; D gene: NA; V gene: TRBV20-1; CDR3 DNA: TGCAGTGCCGGGGGCGAAGAGACCCAGTACTTC; CDR3 protein: CSAGGEETQYF
J gene: TRBJ2-7; clone size: NA; D gene: NA; V gene: TRBV14; CDR3 DNA: TGTGCCAGCAGCGGAAGGGTTGTAAACGGGAAATCCAGGTCCGTCTACGAGCAGTACTTC; CDR3 protein: CASSGRVVNGKSRSVYEQYF
J gene: TRBJ2-5; clone size: NA; D gene: NA; V gene: TRBV27; CDR3 DNA: TGTGCCAGCAGTCCGCACAGGGATGGAGAGACCCAGTACTTC; CDR3 protein: CASSPHRDGETQYF
J gene: TRBJ2-7; clone size: many; D gene: NA; V gene: TRBV20-1; CDR3 DNA: TGCAGTGCGACCCGGGACTTTGCTTCCTACGAGCAGTACTTC; CDR3 protein: CSATRDFASYEQYF
J gene: TRBJ1-5; clone size: NA; D gene: TRBD1; V gene: TRBV7-9; CDR3 DNA: TGTGCCAGCAGATTCGGACAGGGGCCGAATCAGCCTCAGCATTTT; CDR3 protein: CASRFGQGPNQPQHF
J gene: TRBJ2-7; clone size: NA; D gene: NA; V gene: TRBV20-1; CDR3 DNA: TGCAGTGCTAGAGATCCCGGCTCCGCCTACGAGCAGTACTTC; CDR3 protein: CSARDPGSAYEQYF
J gene: TRBJ2-5; clone size: few; D gene: NA; V gene: TRBV3-1; CDR3 DNA: TGTGCCAGCAACCAAGCCCTTTTAGTGTCAGGGGAAGAGACCCAGTACTTC; CDR3 protein: CASNQALLVSGEETQYF
J gene: TRBJ1-2; clone size: NA; D gene: TRBD1; V gene: TRBV10-3; CDR3 DNA: TGTGCCATCAGTCCCCTGGACAGGGAATCCTATGGCTACACCTTC; CDR3 protein: CAISPLDRESYGYTF
J gene: TRBJ2-1; clone size: many; D gene: NA; V gene: TRBV12-5; CDR3 DNA: TGTGCTAGTGCCCTTGAATGGGGACTTAAGCAGTTCTTC; CDR3 protein: CASALEWGLKQFF
J gene: TRBJ2-2; clone size: NA; D gene: TRBD1; V gene: TRBV28; CDR3 DNA: TGTGCCAGCTTTGTCGAGCCGGGACAGGGGGCAACCGGGGAGCTGTTTTTT; CDR3 protein: CASFVEPGQGATGELFF